Listed here are 10 T cell receptor beta chains from one sample, sequenced in a study of blood T cell repertoires in COVID-19. Generated by immunoSEQ multiplex PCR, the TCRdb table keeps only in-frame clones and is missing some. The data hold 50,000 to 75,000 clones, with approximately 87% observed a single time. The sequenced sample was peripheral blood. These receptors were collected from a man in his 60s with acute or convalescent COVID-19.

The rearrangement joins TRBV7-9 to TRBJ1-1; TRBD1 matches 8 bases. The V gene's germline CDR1 is SEHNR and CDR2 FQNEAQ (reference sequence). The CDR3 runs to 16 residues. Unmatched junction bases numbered 13, after V lost 4 bases and J lost 6 bases. CDR3 amino acids: CASSSDMGQAGPEAFF. CDR3 nucleotides: TGTGCCAGCAGCTCGGATATGGGACAGGCCGGCCCTGAAGCTTTCTTT.

The V call is TRBV3-1 (or the pseudogene TRBV3-2), the J call TRBJ2-3; 11 bases match TRBD2. Germline V gene sequence: CDR1 LGHDT, CDR2 YNNKEL (reference sequence). CDR3 size: 15 residues. V shed 4 bases and J 1 base; nucleotides not matched to a gene: 1. CDR3 sequence (DNA): TGTGCCAGCAGCCCGACTAGCGGGGGCACAGATACGCAGTATTTT. It codes for CASSPTSGGTDTQYF.

The CDR3 loop reads CASSPGGGFYNEQFF. The CDR3 nucleotides are TGTGCCAGCAGCCCGGGGGGGGGCTTCTACAATGAGCAGTTCTTC. The chain has TRBV11-2 and TRBJ2-1; 8 bases agree with TRBD2. Looked up from germline, CDR1 is SGHAT and CDR2 is FQNNGV. J gave up 3 bases and V 5 bases, and 6 bases lay outside the gene matches. The CDR3 runs to 15 residues.

The gene calls are TRBV6-5 and TRBJ1-1; D possibly corresponds to TRBD1 (5 bases). The ends were cut back, 7 bases at V and 4 bases at J, with 13 bases in the middle. The CDR3 extends over 13 amino acids. Germline lookup yields CDR1 MNHEY and CDR2 SVGAGI. CDR3: CASNRGGGTEAFF. CDR3 DNA: TGTGCCAGCAACCGGGGGGGTGGCACTGAAGCTTTCTTT.

V gene TRBV7-2 combines with J gene TRBJ2-7, with 9 nucleotides matching TRBD1. Germline V gene data show CDR1 as SGHTA and CDR2 as FQGNSA. V gave up 4 bases and J gave up 2 bases; unmatched junction bases: 3. The CDR3 spans 14 residues. CDR3: CASSSRQGAYEQYF. DNA for the CDR3: TGTGCCAGCAGCTCCCGACAGGGGGCCTACGAGCAGTACTTC.

The rearrangement links TRBV7-9 to TRBJ1-1, with a weak D call TRBD1 (6 bases). The CDR3 sequence is 15 residues long. The germline V and J ends were trimmed by 3 bases and 4 bases, with 15 bases remaining between them. CDR1 is SEHNR, CDR2 FQNEAQ, per germline (reference sequence). CDR3 protein: CASSFYTGTFTEAFF. The DNA for the CDR3 is TGTGCCAGCAGCTTTTATACAGGGACATTCACTGAAGCTTTCTTT.

The chain combines TRBV20-1 with TRBJ2-7; TRBD1 aligns across 7 bases. V was clipped by 3 bases and J by 3 bases; unmatched bases: 5. Germline CDR1 is DFQATT and CDR2 is SNEGSKA (reference sequence). This CDR3 is 13 amino acids long. CDR3 amino acids: CSASRDSSYEQYF. The CDR3 nucleotides read TGCAGTGCTAGTAGGGACAGTAGCTACGAGCAGTACTTC.

As concerns this clone: Different DNA sequences within this sample yield the same CDR3. The V call is TRBV30, the J call TRBJ1-5; D is undetermined. The germline gives CDR1 GTSNPN, CDR2 SVGIG (reference sequence). The CDR3 contains 13 residues. Trimming removed 0 bases at V and 4 bases at J, with 7 bases between. Here the CDR3 DNA reads TGTGCCTGGAGTGTACGGGAGAATCAGCCCCAGCATTTT. Translation gives CAWSVRENQPQHF.

The V call is TRBV27, the J call TRBJ1-2; TRBD1 matches 7 bases. The CDR3 spans 15 residues. V shed 6 bases and J 2 bases; nucleotides not matched to a gene: 9. CDR1 is MNHEY, CDR2 SMNVEV, per germline (reference sequence). Here the CDR3 DNA reads TGTGCCAGCAGCCTCAACCGGGACAGCAACTATGGCTACACCTTC. Residues: CASSLNRDSNYGYTF.

The chain links TRBV18 to TRBJ1-5, with 7 bases fitting TRBD1. Germline CDR1 and CDR2: KGHSH and LQKENI. The CDR3 length is 14 residues. V was clipped by 6 bases and J by 5 bases; unmatched bases: 7. The CDR3 sequence: CASSPGGSDQPQHF. CDR3 DNA: TGTGCCAGCTCCCCAGGGGGGAGTGATCAGCCCCAGCATTTT.